A single sample gave rise to the 18 T cell receptor beta chains below, sequenced in a study of T cells in localized non-small cell lung cancer. Generated by immunoSEQ multiplex PCR, the TCRdb table keeps only in-frame clones and is missing some. This table has tens of thousands of clones, roughly three quarters appearing once. This material consisted of peripheral blood, taken before any cancer treatment. The source of these receptors is a male donor at least 60 years old with stage II squamous cell lung carcinoma.

This clone is classed as medium-sized. This specimen includes other DNA sequences encoding the same CDR3. V is TRBV10-3 and J is TRBJ2-6; tentatively, D is TRBD2 (7 bases). The CDR3 has 16 amino acids. V was cut by 2 bases and J by 2 bases, with 10 bases left in between. Germline values: CDR1 ENHRY, CDR2 SYGVKD. The DNA for the CDR3 is TGTGCCATCAGTGAGAGGGGGGGGGCTGGGGCCAACGTCCTGACTTTC. Its protein product is CAISERGGAGANVLTF.

This clone has a handful of counts. This chain connects TRBV6-5 to TRBJ1-1; 7 nucleotides agree with TRBD1. The junction had 7 bases not matched to a gene; V was cut back by 2 bases and J by 1 base. This CDR3 is 16 amino acids long. CDR1 and CDR2 (germline): MNHEY, SVGAGI. CDR3 amino acids: CASSYALWTGNTEAFF. CDR3 nucleotides: TGTGCCAGCAGTTACGCCCTCTGGACAGGGAACACTGAAGCTTTCTTT.

There are a few counts of this clone. This sequence joins TRBV6-1 and TRBJ2-7; D is ambiguous. The CDR3 totals 15 residues. Germline V gives CDR1 MNHNS, CDR2 SASEGT. Trimming pared 1 base from V and 3 bases from J, leaving 13 bases between. The CDR3 sequence is CASSEGPSAFYEQYF. CDR3 nucleotide sequence: TGTGCCAGCAGTGAAGGGCCGTCGGCCTTCTACGAGCAGTACTTC.

The chain joins TRBV30 to TRBJ1-4, with D maybe TRBD1 (5 bases). Germline values: CDR1 GTSNPN, CDR2 SVGIG (reference sequence). Trimming cost V 3 bases and J 6 bases, with 14 bases left between them. The CDR3 loop spans 14 amino acids. This chain's CDR3 is CAWSQFGRDEKLFF. CDR3 bases: TGTGCCTGGAGCCAGTTCGGCAGGGATGAAAAACTGTTTTTT.

The chain has TRBV9 and TRBJ1-4; D remains ambiguous. The germline V and J ends were trimmed by 0 bases and 0 bases, with 3 bases remaining between them. The germline CDR1 and CDR2 sequences are SGDLS and YYNGEE. The CDR3 has 14 residues. The CDR3 here is CASSVGPTNEKLFF. The CDR3 DNA reads TGTGCCAGCAGCGTAGGTCCAACTAATGAAAAACTGTTTTTT.

This sequence joins TRBV6-5 and TRBJ1-3, with D possibly TRBD1 on 6 matching bases. The germline CDR1 and CDR2 sequences are MNHEY and SVGAGI. Trimming shortened V by 7 bases and J by 0 bases, and 10 bases separated the two germline ends. CDR3 length: 14 residues. CDR3 bases: TGTGCCAGCACCCCGGACAGCTCTGGAAACACCATATATTTT. This gives the protein CASTPDSSGNTIYF.

This chain connects TRBV7-9 to TRBJ1-4; no definite D call. This CDR3 comprises 14 residues. CDR1 SEHNR and CDR2 FQNEAQ come from the germline V gene (reference sequence). Trimming left V 1 base short and J 5 bases short, with 8 bases between. CDR3 in DNA: TGTGCCAGCAGCTTAGGGCAGAGGAATGAAAAACTGTTTTTT. Residues: CASSLGQRNEKLFF.

The genes are TRBV7-2 and TRBJ2-1; 16 nucleotides agree with TRBD2. J lost 7 bases, V lost 7 bases, and 7 bases had no gene match. CDR3 length equals 16 residues. Germline values: CDR1 SGHTA, CDR2 FQGNSA. The CDR3 nucleotides read TGTGCCAGCATCGGGACTAGCGGGAGGGCCCAGAATGAGCAGTTCTTC. It yields the protein CASIGTSGRAQNEQFF.

The J gene is TRBJ2-7, the V gene TRBV7-9, with 13 bases aligning to TRBD2. Germline V gives CDR1 SEHNR, CDR2 FQNEAQ (reference sequence). Trimming took 5 bases from V and 0 from J; bases not matched to a gene: 7. This CDR3 region has 17 residues. CDR3 sequence reads: CASSRRWTSGSSYEQYF. The CDR3 bases are TGTGCCAGCAGCCGAAGATGGACTAGCGGGAGCTCCTACGAGCAGTACTTC.

The rearrangement joins TRBV13 to TRBJ1-5; D is ambiguous. CDR3 length: 14 residues. Deletions cut 5 bases from V and 0 bases from J, with 8 bases between. Germline V gene data show CDR1 as PRHDT and CDR2 as FYEKMQ (reference sequence). The CDR3 is CASSPNYSNQPQHF. Written as DNA, the CDR3 is TGTGCCAGCAGCCCGAACTATAGCAATCAGCCCCAGCATTTT.

The chain carries TRBV7-9 and TRBJ1-2, with a weak D call TRBD1 (5 bases). V was trimmed by 5 bases and J by 4 bases, leaving 14 bases between them. Germline loops: CDR1 SEHNR, CDR2 FQNEAQ (reference sequence). CDR3 size: 14 residues. The CDR3 sequence is CASSDERGPYGYTF. The DNA of the CDR3 is TGTGCCAGCAGCGATGAAAGGGGCCCCTATGGCTACACCTTC.

The chain couples TRBV29-1 to TRBJ2-3, with 12 nucleotides matching TRBD2. Germline-derived CDR1 and CDR2 are SQVTM and ANQGSEA. There are 15 residues in the CDR3. V shed 7 bases, J shed 0 bases, and the junction held 5 bases outside the gene matches. CDR3 sequence (DNA): TGCAGCGAATCCGGGACTAGCGGGAGCACAGATACGCAGTATTTT. Its translation: CSESGTSGSTDTQYF.

The chain uses TRBV29-1 and TRBJ2-1, with D possibly TRBD2 on 6 matching bases. CDR1 and CDR2 (germline): SQVTM, ANQGSEA. Trimming removed 6 bases from V and 9 bases from J, with 21 bases in between. The CDR3 is 14 amino acids. CDR3 protein: CSVRRDGKSGEQFF. The CDR3 DNA is TGCAGCGTGCGGCGGGACGGAAAGAGCGGTGAGCAGTTCTTC.

This clone was counted between two and nine times. V gene TRBV27 combines with J gene TRBJ2-1, with D tentatively TRBD1 or TRBD2 (5 bases each). V was shortened by 10 bases and J by 6 bases, with 19 bases between the two germline ends. The CDR3 has 14 residues. The germline CDR1 and CDR2 sequences are MNHEY and SMNVEV (reference sequence). The CDR3 is CATQSLTGTNEQFF. The DNA for the CDR3 is TGTGCCACCCAGTCCCTTACTGGGACCAATGAGCAGTTCTTC.

This chain's CDR3 is CASSHEEGMNTEAFF. CDR3 bases: TGTGCCAGCAGCCACGAAGAGGGGATGAACACTGAAGCTTTCTTT. The chain recombines TRBV14 with TRBJ1-1; weak D call: TRBD1 (5 bases). V was shortened by 3 bases and J by 0 bases, with 11 bases between the two germline ends. Germline V gives CDR1 SGHDN, CDR2 FVKESK. CDR3 length: 15 amino acids.

The rearrangement joins TRBV7-8 to TRBJ1-2; D ambiguous. This CDR3 is 15 amino acids long. The V end was cut by 5 bases, the J end by 2 bases, with 15 bases between. Germline CDR1 is SGHVS and CDR2 is FQNEAQ. CDR3 in amino acids: CASSPLRETNYGYTF. CDR3 sequence (DNA): TGTGCCAGCAGCCCGTTGAGGGAGACCAACTATGGCTACACCTTC.

This sequence joins TRBV18 and TRBJ2-1, with 7 bases matching TRBD1. CDR1 and CDR2 from the germline V gene are KGHSH and LQKENI. This CDR3 region has 15 residues. V dropped 2 bases and J dropped 2; count of bases not matched to a gene: 3. CDR3 protein: CASSPVQGPYNEQFF. The CDR3 bases are TGTGCCAGCTCACCAGTACAGGGGCCCTACAATGAGCAGTTCTTC.

This clone occurred a few times. Here the CDR3 DNA reads TGTGCCAGCAGCCTAGGGGAGGGGGTAGAGACCCAGTACTTC. Protein: CASSLGEGVETQYF. The V gene is TRBV7-8, the J gene TRBJ2-5; D is perhaps TRBD2 (7 bases). Trimming removed 5 bases from V and 4 bases from J, with 14 bases in between. The CDR3 totals 14 residues. Germline V gene lookup returns CDR1 SGHVS and CDR2 FQNEAQ.